This T cell receptor beta chain is drawn from a study of immune heterogeneity within non-small cell lung tumors. This clonotype was detected ten times or more. The antigen is undetermined. Multiplex PCR (32 V and 13 J primers) was used to amplify the TCR beta CDR3. TCRdb recomputed calls from the multiplex PCR reads with MiXCR, one row per CDR3 protein. Seen here are 10,000 to 15,000 distinct CDR3 sequences, around a quarter observed once, and the top ten hold roughly 13%. Bulk tumor genomic DNA, approximately 600 ng per sample, was used as template. Several biopsies were collected from each primary tumor during surgery. They were spaced as far apart as possible within the tumor mass. Those enrolled were patients newly diagnosed with untreated non-small cell lung cancer and undergoing curative surgery. Surgery with curative intent was being performed on the donors, who were newly diagnosed non-small cell lung cancer patients.

The study, taken as a whole, reports: Individual patients mostly differed in their high-frequency T-cell receptor beta clonotypes. Recurrence of identical dominant CDR3 beta clonotypes was observed across tumor sites within a patient, alongside site-unique high-frequency clones.

Sequencing was carried out using lung tumor tissue. The TCR sequence derives from a man aged 45 to 65 with non-small cell lung cancer.

Here the CDR3 reads CASSQRGDKAFF. The CDR3 DNA reads as TGTGCCAGCAGCCAGCGGGGGGACAAAGCTTTCTTT. V gene TRBV7-8 combines with J gene TRBJ1-1; perhaps TRBD1 as D (6 bases). Trimming stripped 5 bases from V and 9 bases from J, with 13 bases between. This CDR3 is 12 amino acids long. The germline V gene has CDR1 SGHVS and CDR2 FQNEAQ.